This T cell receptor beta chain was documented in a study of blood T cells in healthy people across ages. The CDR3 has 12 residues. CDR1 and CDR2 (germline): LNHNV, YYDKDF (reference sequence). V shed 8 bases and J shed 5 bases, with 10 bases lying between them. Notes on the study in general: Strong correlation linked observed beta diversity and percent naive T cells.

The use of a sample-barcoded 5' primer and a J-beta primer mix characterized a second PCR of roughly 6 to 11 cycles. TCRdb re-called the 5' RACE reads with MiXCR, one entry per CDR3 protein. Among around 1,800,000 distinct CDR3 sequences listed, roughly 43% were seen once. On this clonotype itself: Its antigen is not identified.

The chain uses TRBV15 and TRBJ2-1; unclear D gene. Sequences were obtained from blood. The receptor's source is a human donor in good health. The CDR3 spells CATRDTNNEQFF. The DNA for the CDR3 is TGTGCCACCCGTGACACCAACAATGAGCAGTTCTTC.